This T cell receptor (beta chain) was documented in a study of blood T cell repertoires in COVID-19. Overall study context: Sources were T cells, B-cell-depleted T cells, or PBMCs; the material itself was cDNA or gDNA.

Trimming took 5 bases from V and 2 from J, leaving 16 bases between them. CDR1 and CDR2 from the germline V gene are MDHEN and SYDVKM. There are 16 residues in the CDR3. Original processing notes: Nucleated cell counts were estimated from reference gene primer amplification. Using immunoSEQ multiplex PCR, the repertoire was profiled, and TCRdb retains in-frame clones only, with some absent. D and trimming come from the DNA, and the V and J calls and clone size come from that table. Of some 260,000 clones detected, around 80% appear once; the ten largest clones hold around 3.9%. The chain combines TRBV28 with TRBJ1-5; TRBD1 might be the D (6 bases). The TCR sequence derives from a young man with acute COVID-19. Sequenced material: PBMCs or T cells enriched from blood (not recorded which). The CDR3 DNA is TGTGCCAGCAGTGATCCCAGGGGTTCTGGCAATCAGCCCCAGCATTTT. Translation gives CASSDPRGSGNQPQHF.